These 19 T cell receptor beta chains came from one sample sequenced in a study of T cell clonotyping in hematopoietic cell transplantation. The data were produced by immunoSEQ multiplex PCR, yet TCRdb's version contains in-frame clones alone and is incomplete. The repertoire holds 26,000 or so clones, with approximately 94% as singletons. The sequenced sample was peripheral blood mononuclear cells. Receptor source: a man in his forties or fifties in good health. Some clones in this sample may be carry-over from other donors' samples.

The CDR3 DNA follows: TGCAGCGTTGAGAAGGGGAGTATCACAGATACGCAGTATTTT. Amino acid sequence: CSVEKGSITDTQYF. This rearrangement joins TRBV29-1 to TRBJ2-3; perhaps D is TRBD1 or TRBD2 (5 bases each). CDR3 length: 14 residues. Germline CDR1 and CDR2: SQVTM and ANQGSEA. V gave up 3 bases and J gave up 2 bases, with 12 bases separating them.

The V and J genes are TRBV11-2 and TRBJ2-7, with 9 positions matching TRBD1. V gave up 5 bases and J gave up 2 bases; unmatched junction bases: 7. The CDR3 has 15 amino acids. Germline CDR1 and CDR2: SGHAT and FQNNGV. CDR3 amino acids: CASSPGGQGTYEQYF. The CDR3, as DNA: TGTGCCAGCAGCCCGGGGGGACAGGGAACCTACGAGCAGTACTTC.

The rearrangement links TRBV5-1 to TRBJ1-2; TRBD1 might be the D (6 bases). In germline, CDR1 is SGHRS, CDR2 YFSETQ. Between the trimmed V and J ends, which lost 0 bases and 6 bases, there was a span of 15 bases. The CDR3 loop spans 15 amino acids. CDR3 amino acids: CASSLEGRGMDGYTF. The CDR3 coding sequence is TGCGCCAGCAGCTTGGAAGGCAGGGGAATGGATGGCTACACCTTC. Variable domain in full (rest from reference TRBV5-1 and TRBJ1-2): KAGVTQTPRYLIKTRGQQVTLSCSPISGHRSVSWYQQTPGQGLQFLFEYFSETQRNKGNFPGRFSGRQFSNSRSEMNVSTLELGDSALYLCASSLEGRGMDGYTFGSGTRLTVV.

The chain employs TRBV5-4 and TRBJ2-7, with 8 bases fitting TRBD1. Germline V gene lookup returns CDR1 SGHNT and CDR2 YYREEE (reference sequence). With 0 bases clipped from V and 7 bases from J, the junction kept 9 bases outside the gene matches. The CDR3 totals 15 residues. The CDR3 DNA follows: TGTGCCAGCAGCTTGGTCTCAGGGGGCGCGGGGGAGCAGTACTTC. Protein product: CASSLVSGGAGEQYF.

V usage is TRBV7-9 and J usage is TRBJ1-1; D is unresolved. The CDR3 runs to 15 residues. Trimming took off 4 bases at V and 1 base at J, with 13 bases between the two ends. CDR1 is SEHNR and CDR2 is FQNEAQ in the germline V gene (reference sequence). The CDR3: CASSYPVSGNTEAFF. The CDR3 coding sequence is TGTGCCAGCAGCTACCCCGTATCGGGGAACACTGAAGCTTTCTTT.

The genes are TRBV4-3 and TRBJ1-5, with D possibly being TRBD1 (5 bases). The CDR3 totals 14 residues. The ends were cut back, 1 base at V and 4 bases at J, with 8 bases in the middle. Germline V gene sequence: CDR1 LGHNA, CDR2 YSLEER. CDR3 nucleotides: TGCGCCAGCAGCCAAGGACAGAATAATCAGCCCCAGCATTTT. Protein product: CASSQGQNNQPQHF.

The V gene is TRBV7-2, the J gene TRBJ2-7; 11 bases agree with TRBD1. V shed 3 bases, J shed 9 bases, and the junction held 7 bases outside the gene matches. Germline V gives CDR1 SGHTA, CDR2 FQGNSA. The length of the CDR3 is 14 residues. The DNA for the CDR3 is TGTGCCAGCAGCTTCACCCGGACAGGGGGCGTGCAGTACTTC. Protein product: CASSFTRTGGVQYF.

The rearrangement joins TRBV6-5 to TRBJ1-1; the D is unclear. The CDR3 length is 15 residues. V lost 5 bases, J lost 1 base, and 14 bases lay in between. Looked up from germline, CDR1 is MNHEY and CDR2 is SVGAGI. The CDR3 nucleotides read TGTGCCAGCAGTGGGCTTCAGGAACCGAACACTGAAGCTTTCTTT. Protein sequence: CASSGLQEPNTEAFF.

This rearrangement joins TRBV7-9 to TRBJ1-1; weak D call: TRBD1 (6 bases). V lost 5 bases to trimming and J lost 2 bases, with 21 bases between them. The germline CDR1 and CDR2 sequences are SEHNR and FQNEAQ (reference sequence). The CDR3 runs 17 residues. The CDR3 loop reads CASSHIDRTGRNTEAFF. DNA for the CDR3: TGTGCCAGCAGCCACATCGATCGTACAGGGAGAAACACTGAAGCTTTCTTT. Full variable domain (outside the CDR3, taken from reference TRBV7-9 and TRBJ1-1): DTGVSQNPRHKITKRGQNVTFRCDPISEHNRLYWYRQTLGQGPEFLTYFQNEAQLEKSRLLSDRFSAERPKGSFSTLEIQRTEQGDSAMYLCASSHIDRTGRNTEAFFGQGTRLTVV.

The chain carries TRBV28 and TRBJ1-4; 7 nucleotides align to TRBD1. The CDR3 is made up of 13 amino acids. With V trimmed by 7 bases and J by 7 bases, 6 bases remained unmatched. The germline V gene has CDR1 MDHEN and CDR2 SYDVKM. CDR3 nucleotide sequence: TGTGCCAGCACGACAGGGATGGCTGAAAAACTGTTTTTT. Its translation is CASTTGMAEKLFF.

CDR3 protein: CASSSLKRAGNVDTQYF. DNA of the CDR3: TGTGCCAGCAGCTCATTGAAAAGAGCGGGGAACGTAGATACGCAGTATTTT. This rearrangement joins TRBV5-4 to TRBJ2-3; TRBD2 aligns across 7 bases. Germline V lookup: CDR1 SGHNT, CDR2 YYREEE (reference sequence). J gave up 5 bases and V 3 bases, and 15 bases lay outside the gene matches. The CDR3 sequence is 17 residues long.

The chain employs TRBV5-6 and TRBJ1-2; perhaps TRBD1 as D (5 bases). Germline CDR1 and CDR2: SGHDT and YYEEEE. The CDR3 extends over 17 amino acids. V was pared by 4 bases and J by 4 bases, with 23 bases between. This chain's CDR3 is CASSTRQTSLGIYGYTF. The CDR3, as DNA: TGTGCCAGCAGCACCAGACAGACCTCTCTTGGAATCTATGGCTACACCTTC.

The V call is TRBV28, the J call TRBJ1-4; TRBD1 is a possible D gene (6 bases). Germline V CDR1 and CDR2: MDHEN, SYDVKM. The CDR3 spans 14 residues. V lost 5 bases and J 5 bases, leaving 12 bases between the germline ends. This CDR3 is CASSLTGSNEKLFF. In DNA, the CDR3 is TGTGCCAGCAGTCTCACAGGGTCGAATGAAAAACTGTTTTTT.

The V gene is TRBV19, the J gene TRBJ1-5; possible D gene TRBD1, 5 bases. CDR1 is LNHDA, CDR2 SQIVND, per germline (reference sequence). V was shortened by 7 bases and J by 5 bases, with 21 bases between the two germline ends. The CDR3 runs to 16 residues. CDR3 nucleotide sequence: TGTGCCAGTACCCGTACCAAGGGGCAAGGGTATCAGCCCCAGCATTTT. Translating it yields CASTRTKGQGYQPQHF. Full variable domain (remainder filled in from reference TRBV19 and TRBJ1-5): DGGITQSPKYLFRKEGQNVTLSCEQNLNHDAMYWYRQDPGQGLRLIYYSQIVNDFQKGDIAEGYSVSREKKESFPLTVTSAQKNPTAFYLCASTRTKGQGYQPQHFGDGTRLSIL.

The table lists this clone with a count of one. CDR3 DNA sequence: TGCGCCAGCAGCCAAGCGGCGGGGCTTGGCTATGGCTACACCTTC. Its translation is CASSQAAGLGYGYTF. V usage is TRBV4-3 and J usage is TRBJ1-2; tentatively, D is TRBD1 (5 bases). The CDR3 contains 15 residues. V lost 1 base to trimming and J lost 4 bases, with 13 bases between them. CDR1 LGHNA and CDR2 YSLEER come from the germline V gene.

The chain couples TRBV6-6 to TRBJ1-5; D call uncertain. CDR3 length equals 14 residues. CDR1 is MNHNY and CDR2 is SVGAGI in the germline V gene (reference sequence). Between the trimmed V and J ends, which lost 8 bases and 6 bases, there was a span of 17 bases. The CDR3 DNA sequence: TGTGCCAGCTACCATACTATCCGGAGTCAGCCCCAGCATTTT. Residues: CASYHTIRSQPQHF.

The chain has TRBV7-9 and TRBJ2-5; no clear D gene. The CDR3 consists of 14 residues. CDR1 is SEHNR and CDR2 is FQNEAQ in the germline V gene (reference sequence). V was trimmed by 4 bases and J by 5 bases, leaving 14 bases between them. The CDR3 reads CASSWTEIVETQYF. The CDR3 DNA sequence: TGTGCCAGCAGCTGGACGGAGATCGTGGAGACCCAGTACTTC.

This chain's CDR3 is CASSESLNTGELFF. CDR3 nucleotide sequence: TGCGCCAGCAGTGAGTCGTTAAACACCGGGGAGCTGTTTTTT. V gene TRBV10-2 combines with J gene TRBJ2-2; unclear D gene. This CDR3 has 14 residues. Germline assignment: CDR1 WSHSY and CDR2 SAAADI. V lost 0 bases and J 2 bases, leaving 4 bases between the germline ends.

The V call is TRBV18, the J call TRBJ2-7; 11 bases are shared with TRBD1. The germline V gene has CDR1 KGHSH and CDR2 LQKENI. Trimming took 3 bases from V and 4 from J; bases not matched to a gene: 5. The CDR3 is 15 amino acids. CDR3 loop: CASSPAGQGVYEQYF. The CDR3 DNA sequence: TGTGCCAGCTCACCTGCGGGACAGGGGGTGTACGAGCAGTACTTC. The whole variable domain, remainder taken from reference TRBV18 and TRBJ2-7, is NAGVMQNPRHLVRRRGQEARLRCSPMKGHSHVYWYRQLPEEGLKFMVYLQKENIIDESGMPKERFSAEFPKEGPSILRIQQVVRGDSAAYFCASSPAGQGVYEQYFGPGTRLTVT.